A single sample gave rise to the 24 T cell receptor beta chains below, sequenced in a study of T cell responses to AZD1222 COVID-19 vaccine (dated by TCRdb to the early 2020s). What this sample's time point label stands for: baseline before first vaccination. The library came from the immunoSEQ multiplex PCR assay. Here the immuneACCESS table is served through TCRdb, limited to in-frame sequences with V and J called. Missing clones are a known gap in these copies; in checked studies unresolved V genes cover under half, and the rest lacks a known reason. The sample data list about 120,000 clones, and roughly 93% of these were observed just once. The top ten clonotypes cover over 1.5% of the sample. Source: peripheral blood, taken on day 0 of AZD1222 vaccination. The source of these receptors is an adult in good health.

V and J are TRBV7-9 and TRBJ1-1; 8 nucleotides line up with TRBD1. Per the germline V gene, CDR1 is SEHNR and CDR2 is FQNEAQ (reference sequence). With V trimmed by 5 bases and J by 1 base, 6 bases remained unmatched. The CDR3 is 15 residues long. The CDR3 DNA reads TGTGCCAGCAGCGTGCCGGACAGGGAGAACACTGAAGCTTTCTTT. It is translated as CASSVPDRENTEAFF.

The chain joins TRBV12-3 or TRBV12-4 to TRBJ1-2, with 10 bases aligning to TRBD1. This CDR3 is built from 11 residues. V was clipped by 6 bases and J by 8 bases; unmatched bases: 0. The CDR3 is CASRTGGGYTF. The CDR3 DNA sequence: TGTGCCAGCAGGACAGGGGGCGGCTACACCTTC.

The chain joins TRBV10-3 to TRBJ1-1, with 7 bases that match TRBD1. The CDR3 is 14 amino acids. Germline CDR1 and CDR2: ENHRY and SYGVKD. After removal of 4 bases from V and 2 bases from J, the junction contained 4 bases not matched to a gene. CDR3 sequence: CAISGNRGNTEAFF. CDR3 DNA: TGTGCCATCAGTGGTAACAGGGGTAACACTGAAGCTTTCTTT.

V gene TRBV25-1 combines with J gene TRBJ2-2; D may be TRBD1 (6 bases). Germline CDR1 MGHDK, CDR2 SYGVNS. This CDR3 is built from 14 residues. Trimming pared 5 bases from V and 3 bases from J, leaving 10 bases between. CDR3 loop: CASSRDTHTGELFF. The CDR3 bases are TGTGCCAGCAGTCGGGACACACACACCGGGGAGCTGTTTTTT.

The rearrangement links TRBV6-6 to TRBJ2-7; maybe TRBD2 (6 bases). Trimming stripped 5 bases from V and 6 bases from J, with 17 bases between. Germline V CDR1 and CDR2: MNHNY, SVGAGI (reference sequence). The CDR3 spans 14 residues. Here the CDR3 reads CASSAQSGRGEQYV. CDR3 in DNA: TGTGCCAGCAGTGCGCAGTCCGGGAGAGGCGAGCAGTACGTC.

This clone was picked up one time. DNA of the CDR3: TGTGCCAGCAGCCTGAGACTACAGGGCCCTTGGAATGGCTACACCTTC. Translation gives CASSLRLQGPWNGYTF. This rearrangement joins TRBV7-9 to TRBJ1-2; a weak D match, TRBD1 (6 bases). The CDR3 is 16 residues long. Germline V gives CDR1 SEHNR, CDR2 FQNEAQ (reference sequence). V was pared by 5 bases and J by 6 bases, with 22 bases between.

The rearrangement joins TRBV7-9 to TRBJ2-1; perhaps TRBD2 as D (5 bases). The CDR3 length is 15 residues. Germline V CDR1 and CDR2: SEHNR, FQNEAQ (reference sequence). Trimming removed 4 bases at V and 2 bases at J, with 12 bases between. The CDR3 bases are TGTGCCAGCAGCTCCCGGGGAAACCCCTACAATGAGCAGTTCTTC. As protein: CASSSRGNPYNEQFF.

The chain employs TRBV19 and TRBJ1-2, with D tentatively TRBD1 (6 bases). Germline assignment: CDR1 LNHDA and CDR2 SQIVND (reference sequence). This CDR3 spans 13 amino acids. The germline V and J ends were trimmed by 4 bases and 8 bases, with 14 bases remaining between them. CDR3 protein: CASSSGQRRGYTF. The CDR3 region has the DNA TGTGCCAGTAGTAGTGGACAGCGGAGGGGCTACACCTTC.

The CDR3 loop is CAITDRGLGYTF. Here the CDR3 DNA reads TGTGCCATCACCGACAGGGGCCTTGGCTACACCTTC. The V call is TRBV10-3, the J call TRBJ1-2; 8 positions agree with TRBD1. This CDR3 spans 12 amino acids. CDR1 ENHRY and CDR2 SYGVKD come from the germline V gene. V gave up 7 bases and J gave up 7 bases; unmatched junction bases: 5.

The V and J genes are TRBV16 and TRBJ2-5; D is uncertain. The V gene lost 1 base and the J gene lost 2 bases, with 11 bases spanning the gap. The CDR3 totals 15 residues. The germline V gene has CDR1 KGHSY and CDR2 FQNENV. The CDR3 DNA follows: TGTGCCAGCAGCCAATTTGGTGGGGAACAAGAGACCCAGTACTTC. Its translation is CASSQFGGEQETQYF.

This chain uses TRBV24-1 with TRBJ1-2; 9 bases line up with TRBD1. Losses at the gene ends were 4 bases for V and 7 bases for J; bases not matched to a gene: 9. CDR1 KGHDR and CDR2 SFDVKD come from the germline V gene. This CDR3 comprises 15 residues. CDR3 in amino acids: CATSDATGGLGGYTF. Here the CDR3 DNA reads TGTGCCACCAGTGACGCGACAGGGGGGCTTGGTGGCTACACCTTC.

The chain links TRBV3-1 (or the pseudogene TRBV3-2) to TRBJ1-3; D is undetermined. V dropped 1 base and J dropped 3 bases, with 7 bases sitting between them. The CDR3 totals 14 residues. Germline CDR1 and CDR2: LGHDT and YNNKEL (reference sequence). The CDR3 bases are TGTGCCAGCAGCCAAGGGCACGATGGAAACACCATATATTTT. Translation gives CASSQGHDGNTIYF.

The genes are TRBV27 and TRBJ1-5, with D tentatively TRBD1 (6 bases). Trimming removed 2 bases at V and 5 bases at J, with 13 bases between. The CDR3 length is 15 residues. Germline V CDR1 and CDR2: MNHEY, SMNVEV (reference sequence). CDR3 nucleotides: TGTGCCAGCAGTTTAGGGCAGGGGACGCATCAGCCCCAGCATTTT. Protein: CASSLGQGTHQPQHF.

The gene calls are TRBV10-3 and TRBJ1-1; no firm D call. Deletions cut 0 bases from V and 0 bases from J, with 5 bases between. Germline V gene data show CDR1 as ENHRY and CDR2 as SYGVKD. The CDR3 loop spans 14 amino acids. This CDR3 is CAISESGMNTEAFF. The DNA for the CDR3 is TGTGCCATCAGTGAGTCCGGGATGAACACTGAAGCTTTCTTT.

This chain joins TRBV6-6 and TRBJ1-2; D unclear. The germline V gene has CDR1 MNHNY and CDR2 SVGAGI (reference sequence). The V gene lost 5 bases and the J gene lost 1 base, with 23 bases spanning the gap. The CDR3 is 18 amino acids. CDR3 region: CASSPDPPDTTINYGYTF. DNA of the CDR3: TGTGCCAGCAGTCCCGACCCACCCGACACCACCATTAACTATGGCTACACCTTC.

This clone was seen a single time. The gene calls are TRBV10-3 and TRBJ2-7, with D maybe TRBD2 (6 bases). The germline V and J ends were trimmed by 5 bases and 2 bases, with 16 bases remaining between them. Per the germline V gene, CDR1 is ENHRY and CDR2 is SYGVKD. CDR3 length: 15 amino acids. The CDR3 DNA sequence: TGTGCCATCAGTTCCAAACCGGGAGCAACCTACGAGCAGTACTTC. Translated, it gives CAISSKPGATYEQYF.

The rearrangement joins TRBV9 to TRBJ1-6; D is unresolved. The CDR3 runs to 16 residues. Germline V gene data show CDR1 as SGDLS and CDR2 as YYNGEE. Trimming left V 0 bases short and J 8 bases short, with 15 bases between. The CDR3 DNA sequence: TGTGCCAGCAGCGTAGGAGCGGGGTCCGGGGATTCACCCCTCCACTTT. Translated: CASSVGAGSGDSPLHF.

The CDR3 spells CSAAWQTNQPQHF. CDR3 DNA sequence: TGCAGCGCTGCGTGGCAGACCAATCAGCCCCAGCATTTT. The chain is built from TRBV29-1 and TRBJ1-5; D is unclear. V dropped 7 bases and J dropped 3 bases, with 13 bases sitting between them. Germline values: CDR1 SQVTM, CDR2 ANQGSEA. CDR3 length equals 13 residues.

This sequence joins TRBV30 and TRBJ1-2; 7 bases map to TRBD1. V was pared by 2 bases and J by 1 base, with 4 bases of the junction left unmatched. Germline V gene lookup returns CDR1 GTSNPN and CDR2 SVGIG (reference sequence). This CDR3 region has 14 residues. The CDR3 nucleotides are TGTGCCTGGAGTAGACAGGGCCTTAACTATGGCTACACCTTC. Amino acids: CAWSRQGLNYGYTF.

This chain uses TRBV12-3 or TRBV12-4 with TRBJ1-1, with unresolved D. The CDR3 covers 13 residues. Deletions cut 5 bases from V and 2 bases from J, with 9 bases between. In DNA form, the CDR3 reads TGTGCCAGCAGTGGGGTGGGTAACACTGAAGCTTTCTTT. It specifies CASSGVGNTEAFF.

The rearrangement joins TRBV12-3 or TRBV12-4 to TRBJ1-2; D unclear. V was trimmed by 3 bases and J by 4 bases, leaving 6 bases between them. The CDR3 has 12 residues. CDR3 amino acids: CASSLDLYGYTF. Here the CDR3 DNA reads TGTGCCAGCAGTTTGGACCTCTATGGCTACACCTTC.

This clone was detected only once. The chain combines TRBV6-5 with TRBJ1-2; TRBD1 agrees at 8 bases. Germline CDR1 is MNHEY and CDR2 is SVGAGI. This CDR3 is built from 14 residues. V shed 6 bases and J 6 bases; nucleotides not matched to a gene: 9. The CDR3 DNA is TGTGCCAGCAGAAGGCCAGGGGGCGGGAATGGCTACACCTTC. Translation: CASRRPGGGNGYTF.

V is TRBV28 and J is TRBJ1-4; D is possibly TRBD1 (6 bases). The CDR3 extends over 18 amino acids. Looked up from germline, CDR1 is MDHEN and CDR2 is SYDVKM. Between the trimmed V and J ends, which lost 5 bases and 6 bases, there was a span of 25 bases. The CDR3 bases are TGTGCCAGCAGTCATTATTGGGGCCTACAGGGAGTTCATGAAAAACTGTTTTTT. This translates into CASSHYWGLQGVHEKLFF.

The chain combines TRBV2 with TRBJ2-3, with no clear D. The germline CDR1 and CDR2 sequences are SNHLY and FYNNEI. This CDR3 comprises 11 residues. V gave up 6 bases and J gave up 6 bases, with 7 bases separating them. The CDR3 sequence is CASRPYDTQYF. DNA for the CDR3: TGTGCCAGCAGACCCTACGATACGCAGTATTTT.